The 30 T cell receptor beta chains listed next were all sequenced from one sample in a study of T cell repertoires in cytomegalovirus infection. TCRdb fed the reads into MiXCR, producing one record per CDR3 protein. The data contain 76,000 or so distinct CDR3 sequences, 3.5% to 4.5% of them singletons. What was sequenced was PBMCs. These receptors were collected from a human donor in good health (CMV status not recorded). Some clones in this sample may be carry-over from other donors' samples.

This clonotype was picked up many times. The J gene is TRBJ2-7, the V gene TRBV12-3 or TRBV12-4, with a weak D call TRBD1 (5 bases). This CDR3 region has 14 residues. Deletions cut 5 bases from V and 0 bases from J, with 11 bases between. The CDR3 nucleotides read TGTGCCAGCAGTCCCGAAGGGGCCTCCTACGAGCAGTACTTC. Translating gives CASSPEGASYEQYF.

This clonotype was counted at least ten times. The V gene is TRBV12-3 or TRBV12-4, the J gene TRBJ1-1; D is ambiguous. CDR3 length: 12 residues. V lost 8 bases, J lost 10 bases, and 17 bases lay in between. The CDR3 bases are TGTGCCAGCCTCCATCCTGGTTTAGGAGCTTTCTTT. Translated, it gives CASLHPGLGAFF.

This clonotype occurred many times. The chain links TRBV7-6 to TRBJ1-1, with 12 bases matching TRBD1. Germline V gene lookup returns CDR1 SGHVS and CDR2 FNYEAQ. With 6 bases clipped from V and 5 bases from J, the junction kept 19 bases outside the gene matches. CDR3 size: 19 residues. In DNA, the CDR3 is TGTGCCAGCAGAGCGAGTACCGGGACAGGGGGCGAGTCAAGAACTGAAGCTTTCTTT. Protein sequence: CASRASTGTGGESRTEAFF.

In this sample, this clonotype turned up many times. The V and J genes are TRBV12-3 or TRBV12-4 and TRBJ1-2, with 10 bases aligning to TRBD1. Germline trimming cut 7 bases from V and 5 bases from J; bases unmatched to any gene: 4. This CDR3 spans 13 amino acids. CDR3 loop: CASTGQGQYGYTF. DNA for the CDR3: TGTGCCAGCACGGGACAGGGGCAATATGGCTACACCTTC.

This clonotype showed up many times. The chain has TRBV19 and TRBJ1-1; D not resolved. Germline loops: CDR1 LNHDA, CDR2 SQIVND (reference sequence). Trimming took off 1 base at V and 1 base at J, with 16 bases between the two ends. CDR3 length equals 17 residues. As DNA, the CDR3 is TGTGCCAGTAGTATAGTAGGGCAGACTATTAGGAACACTGAAGCTTTCTTT. This gives the protein CASSIVGQTIRNTEAFF.

There are many counts of this clonotype. V usage is TRBV7-2 and J usage is TRBJ1-1; 8 bases fit TRBD1. Germline assignment: CDR1 SGHTA and CDR2 FQGNSA. The CDR3 has 12 amino acids. V lost 6 bases to trimming and J lost 7 bases; unmatched junction nucleotides: 4. CDR3 amino acids: CASRLDRVEAFF. The CDR3 nucleotides are TGTGCCAGCAGATTGGACAGGGTTGAAGCTTTCTTT.

This clonotype was seen at least ten times. CDR3 sequence: CASSLQGNQPQHF. As DNA, the CDR3 is TGTGCCAGCAGTCTACAGGGGAATCAGCCCCAGCATTTT. V and J are TRBV7-2 and TRBJ1-5, with 7 bases aligning to TRBD1. Germline loops: CDR1 SGHTA, CDR2 FQGNSA. The V and J ends lost 6 bases and 4 bases, in that order; junction bases with no gene match: 3. This CDR3 comprises 13 residues. The full variable domain, its missing parts supplied by reference TRBV7-2 and TRBJ1-5, is GAGVSQSPSNKVTEKGKDVELRCDPISGHTALYWYRQSLGQGLEFLIYFQGNSAPDKSGLPSDRFSAERTGGSVSTLTIQRTQQEDSAVYLCASSLQGNQPQHFGDGTRLSIL.

This clonotype showed up many times. The chain has TRBV10-2 and TRBJ1-5, with D tentatively TRBD1 (5 bases). Per germline, CDR1 WSHSY and CDR2 SAAADI. The length of the CDR3 is 14 residues. The V end lost 5 bases, the J end lost 4 bases, and 12 bases lay between the germline ends. The CDR3 loop reads CASSIDSLNQPQHF. CDR3 in DNA: TGCGCCAGCAGTATAGACAGTCTGAATCAGCCCCAGCATTTT.

This clonotype was picked up many times. This chain joins TRBV6-1 and TRBJ1-2; D possibly corresponds to TRBD1 (5 bases). Trimming stripped 5 bases from V and 2 bases from J, with 15 bases between. Germline lookup yields CDR1 MNHNS and CDR2 SASEGT. The CDR3 runs 15 residues. CDR3 residues: CASSSPRDYNYGYTF. The DNA for the CDR3 is TGTGCCAGCAGTTCCCCCAGGGACTACAACTATGGCTACACCTTC.

This clonotype was seen ten or more times. V is TRBV25-1 and J is TRBJ1-4; D is unresolved. The germline gives CDR1 MGHDK, CDR2 SYGVNS. There are 15 residues in the CDR3. V was trimmed by 6 bases and J by 5 bases, leaving 16 bases between them. The CDR3 is CASSGWRSPNEKLFF. The CDR3 DNA reads TGTGCCAGCAGCGGTTGGAGAAGCCCCAATGAAAAACTGTTTTTT.

At least ten counts were recorded for this clonotype. The chain links TRBV7-2 to TRBJ1-2; D is ambiguous. Trimming took 5 bases from V and 4 from J, leaving 8 bases between them. CDR1 is SGHTA, CDR2 FQGNSA, per germline. The CDR3 consists of 12 residues. The CDR3: CASSQQFYGYTF. The CDR3 DNA reads TGTGCCAGCAGCCAGCAGTTCTATGGCTACACCTTC.

This clonotype was recorded many times. V usage is TRBV7-2 and J usage is TRBJ2-2, with TRBD1 matching over 8 bases. The CDR3 has 17 amino acids. V shed 1 base, J shed 5 bases, and the junction held 9 bases outside the gene matches. Germline loops: CDR1 SGHTA, CDR2 FQGNSA. The CDR3 sequence is CASSLVFQGALTGELFF. CDR3 bases: TGTGCCAGCAGCTTAGTATTCCAGGGGGCGCTGACCGGGGAGCTGTTTTTT. The full variable domain, completed using reference TRBV7-2 and TRBJ2-2, is GAGVSQSPSNKVTEKGKDVELRCDPISGHTALYWYRQSLGQGLEFLIYFQGNSAPDKSGLPSDRFSAERTGGSVSTLTIQRTQQEDSAVYLCASSLVFQGALTGELFFGEGSRLTVL.

This clonotype has a count of ten or more. V usage is TRBV15 and J usage is TRBJ2-5; the D gene is possibly TRBD2 (6 bases). CDR1 is LNHNV, CDR2 YYDKDF, per germline (reference sequence). The germline V and J ends were trimmed by 4 bases and 7 bases, with 16 bases remaining between them. This CDR3 region has 14 residues. CDR3 sequence reads: CATSTGGPSRTQYF. CDR3 DNA: TGTGCCACCAGCACCGGGGGACCTTCGCGGACCCAGTACTTC.

There are many counts of this clonotype. V usage is TRBV12-3 or TRBV12-4 and J usage is TRBJ2-7, with D perhaps matching TRBD1 or TRBD2 (5 bases each). The CDR3 has 13 residues. Trimming shortened V by 3 bases and J by 5 bases, and 11 bases separated the two germline ends. The CDR3 nucleotides are TGTGCCAGCAGTTTTGGGGCGGGCCACGAGCAGTACTTC. It encodes CASSFGAGHEQYF.

The sample holds many counts of this clonotype. This chain joins TRBV4-3 and TRBJ2-3; TRBD2 matches at 7 bases. Germline loops: CDR1 LGHNA, CDR2 YSLEER. After removal of 4 bases from V and 0 bases from J, the junction contained 4 bases not matched to a gene. This CDR3 comprises 15 residues. The DNA for the CDR3 is TGCGCCAGCAGCCCGGGACTATGGAGCACAGATACGCAGTATTTT. Encoded protein: CASSPGLWSTDTQYF.

Ten or more counts support this clonotype. The gene calls are TRBV7-2 and TRBJ2-5; D is perhaps TRBD1 or TRBD2 (5 bases each). Germline CDR1 and CDR2: SGHTA and FQGNSA. Trimming cost V 6 bases and J 2 bases, with 7 bases left between them. This CDR3 region has 12 residues. The CDR3 DNA sequence: TGTGCCAGCAGGGGGGATCAAGAGACCCAGTACTTC. It yields the protein CASRGDQETQYF.

This clonotype was observed many times. The V and J genes are TRBV28 and TRBJ1-2; D is ambiguous. This CDR3 spans 11 amino acids. Germline loops: CDR1 MDHEN, CDR2 SYDVKM. V gave up 3 bases and J gave up 8 bases, with 7 bases separating them. The CDR3 coding sequence is TGTGCCAGCAGTTTGGGCCTGGGCTACACCTTC. Protein sequence: CASSLGLGYTF.

This clonotype was counted ten times or more. J is TRBJ2-3 and V is TRBV7-2; TRBD2 is a possible D gene (7 bases). The CDR3 sequence is 15 residues long. V gave up 0 bases and J gave up 6 bases, with 13 bases separating them. The germline CDR1 and CDR2 sequences are SGHTA and FQGNSA. The CDR3 region is CASSLAGGPSDTQYF. The CDR3 nucleotides read TGTGCCAGCAGCTTAGCGGGGGGGCCTTCGGATACGCAGTATTTT.

This clonotype was counted many times. The rearrangement joins TRBV28 to TRBJ2-1; D unresolved. This CDR3 is 15 amino acids long. V dropped 2 bases and J dropped 7 bases, with 15 bases sitting between them. Germline V gene sequence: CDR1 MDHEN, CDR2 SYDVKM. CDR3 in amino acids: CASSLAGDPRNEQFF. DNA for the CDR3: TGTGCCAGCAGTTTAGCCGGCGATCCCCGGAATGAGCAGTTCTTC.

In this sample, this clonotype turned up many times. The chain couples TRBV7-9 to TRBJ2-3; D perhaps matches TRBD1 (6 bases). V dropped 5 bases and J dropped 6 bases, with 12 bases sitting between them. There are 13 residues in the CDR3. Germline CDR1 and CDR2: SEHNR and FQNEAQ (reference sequence). CDR3 amino acids: CASSPGQYDTQYF. CDR3 sequence (DNA): TGTGCCAGCAGCCCCGGACAGTATGATACGCAGTATTTT. The full variable domain, in which reference TRBV7-9 and TRBJ2-3 provide the parts outside the CDR3, is DTGVSQNPRHKITKRGQNVTFRCDPISEHNRLYWYRQTLGQGPEFLTYFQNEAQLEKSRLLSDRFSAERPKGSFSTLEIQRTEQGDSAMYLCASSPGQYDTQYFGPGTRLTVL.

This clonotype was recorded many times. The chain carries TRBV20-1 and TRBJ2-5; D may be TRBD2 (7 bases). The germline CDR1 and CDR2 sequences are DFQATT and SNEGSKA (reference sequence). The CDR3 runs 18 residues. V lost 0 bases and J lost 5, with 25 bases in between. The CDR3 reads CSARDVEGGEGGGETQYF. Written as DNA, the CDR3 is TGCAGTGCTAGAGACGTCGAGGGAGGGGAGGGGGGCGGGGAGACCCAGTACTTC.

This clonotype has a count of ten or more. This chain's CDR3 is CATRDSNYEQYF. Here the CDR3 DNA reads TGTGCCACCCGGGACAGCAACTACGAGCAGTACTTC. The chain is built from TRBV24-1 and TRBJ2-7; 7 nucleotides align to TRBD1. The V gene end was trimmed by 9 bases and the J gene end by 3 bases; junction bases not matched to a gene: 4. The CDR3 covers 12 residues. Germline lookup yields CDR1 KGHDR and CDR2 SFDVKD.

This clonotype was seen ten or more times. The V gene is TRBV9, the J gene TRBJ2-3, with D unclear. CDR3 length: 14 amino acids. CDR1 SGDLS and CDR2 YYNGEE come from the germline V gene. V dropped 0 bases and J dropped 2 bases, with 7 bases sitting between them. The CDR3 protein is CASSVVDITDTQYF. CDR3 bases: TGTGCCAGCAGCGTAGTAGATATCACAGATACGCAGTATTTT.

This clonotype came up many times. The V call is TRBV6-5, the J call TRBJ1-4, with 7 bases fitting TRBD1. Germline assignment: CDR1 MNHEY and CDR2 SVGAGI. J was trimmed by 8 bases and V by 0 bases; bases with no gene match: 12. The CDR3 runs to 17 residues. The CDR3 loop is CASSYSENREDREKLFF. Written as DNA, the CDR3 is TGTGCCAGCAGTTACTCGGAGAACAGAGAGGACAGGGAAAAACTGTTTTTT.

In this sample, this clonotype turned up many times. This chain uses TRBV30 with TRBJ2-1; 11 positions agree with TRBD2. V was clipped by 4 bases and J by 5 bases; unmatched bases: 4. This CDR3 spans 14 amino acids. Germline V CDR1 and CDR2: GTSNPN, SVGIG (reference sequence). The CDR3 sequence: CAWTTTSGDNEQFF. The CDR3, as DNA: TGTGCCTGGACCACGACTAGCGGGGACAATGAGCAGTTCTTC.

This clonotype was detected many times. The rearrangement links TRBV2 to TRBJ1-1; weak D call: TRBD1 (5 bases). The V end was cut by 3 bases, the J end by 4 bases, with 15 bases between. The CDR3 is made up of 15 amino acids. Germline V gene sequence: CDR1 SNHLY, CDR2 FYNNEI. The CDR3, as DNA: TGTGCCAGCAGTGATGGGGCGAGCGGGAGCACTGAAGCTTTCTTT. This sequence encodes CASSDGASGSTEAFF.

The rearrangement links TRBV19 to TRBJ1-5; D unresolved. This CDR3 spans 12 amino acids. CDR1 LNHDA and CDR2 SQIVND come from the germline V gene (reference sequence). V was clipped by 3 bases and J by 7 bases, with 7 bases between them. For the CDR3, the DNA is TGTGCCAGTAGTATTGAAGGGCAGCCCCAGCATTTT. It codes for CASSIEGQPQHF.

This clonotype was picked up many times. Possible read error: a much larger clone is one base away. V and J are TRBV7-9 and TRBJ1-2; no definite D call. Looked up from germline, CDR1 is SEHNR and CDR2 is FQNEAQ (reference sequence). Between the trimmed V and J ends, which lost 0 bases and 2 bases, there was a span of 4 bases. The length of the CDR3 is 13 residues. The CDR3 sequence is CASSLAGNYGYTF. CDR3 DNA: TGTGCCAGCAGCTTAGCAGGGAACTATGGCTACACCTTC.

Concerning this clonotype itself: This sequence may be a read error, since a much larger clone differs from it by one base. The V call is TRBV15, the J call TRBJ2-7, with D perhaps TRBD1 (5 bases). The V end lost 3 bases, the J end lost 4 bases, and 13 bases lay between the germline ends. CDR3 size: 14 residues. The V gene's germline CDR1 is LNHNV and CDR2 YYDKDF (reference sequence). Here the CDR3 reads CATSSARVEYEQYF. DNA for the CDR3: TGTGCCACCAGCAGTGCCAGGGTAGAGTACGAGCAGTACTTC.

This clonotype has ten or more counts. This sequence joins TRBV20-1 and TRBJ2-7; 9 bases map to TRBD2. V shed 5 bases, J shed 0 bases, and the junction held 8 bases outside the gene matches. This CDR3 region has 15 residues. CDR1 DFQATT and CDR2 SNEGSKA come from the germline V gene (reference sequence). DNA for the CDR3: TGCAGTGCTCAAAACCCTAGCGGGGCCTCCTACGAGCAGTACTTC. Its translation: CSAQNPSGASYEQYF.